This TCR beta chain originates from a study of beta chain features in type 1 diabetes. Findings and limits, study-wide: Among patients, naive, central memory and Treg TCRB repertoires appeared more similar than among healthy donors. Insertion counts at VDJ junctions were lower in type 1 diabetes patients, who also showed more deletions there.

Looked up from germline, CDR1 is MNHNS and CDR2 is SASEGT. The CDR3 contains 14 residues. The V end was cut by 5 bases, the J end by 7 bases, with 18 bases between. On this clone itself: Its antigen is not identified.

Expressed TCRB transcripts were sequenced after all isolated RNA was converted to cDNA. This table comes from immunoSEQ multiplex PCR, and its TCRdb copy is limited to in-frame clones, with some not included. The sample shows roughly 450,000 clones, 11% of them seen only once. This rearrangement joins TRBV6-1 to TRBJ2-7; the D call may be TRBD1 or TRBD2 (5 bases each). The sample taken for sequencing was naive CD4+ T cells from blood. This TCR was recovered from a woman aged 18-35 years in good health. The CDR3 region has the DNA TGTGCCAGCAGTTCTCCCCCGGGACCGGGTGAGCAGTACGTC. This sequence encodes CASSSPPGPGEQYV.